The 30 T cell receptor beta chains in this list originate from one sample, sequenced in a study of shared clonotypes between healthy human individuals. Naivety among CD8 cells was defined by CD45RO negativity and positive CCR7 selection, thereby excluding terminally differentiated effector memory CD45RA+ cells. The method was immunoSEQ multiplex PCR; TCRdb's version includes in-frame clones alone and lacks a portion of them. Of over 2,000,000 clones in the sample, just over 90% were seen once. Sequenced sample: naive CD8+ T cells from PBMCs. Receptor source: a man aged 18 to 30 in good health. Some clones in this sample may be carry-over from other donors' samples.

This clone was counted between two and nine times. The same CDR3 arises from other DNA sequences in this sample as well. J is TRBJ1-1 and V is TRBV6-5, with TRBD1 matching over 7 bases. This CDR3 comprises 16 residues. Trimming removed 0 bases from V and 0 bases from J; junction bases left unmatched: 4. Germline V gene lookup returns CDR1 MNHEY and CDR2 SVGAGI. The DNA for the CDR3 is TGTGCCAGCAGTTACTCCTTACAGGGGATGAACACTGAAGCTTTCTTT. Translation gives CASSYSLQGMNTEAFF.

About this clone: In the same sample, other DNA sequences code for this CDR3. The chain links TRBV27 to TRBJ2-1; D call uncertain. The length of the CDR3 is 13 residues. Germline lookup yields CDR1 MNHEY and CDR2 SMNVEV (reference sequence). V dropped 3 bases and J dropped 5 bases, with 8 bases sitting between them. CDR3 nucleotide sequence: TGTGCCAGCAGTTTGTCGAGGAACAATGAGCAGTTCTTC. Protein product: CASSLSRNNEQFF.

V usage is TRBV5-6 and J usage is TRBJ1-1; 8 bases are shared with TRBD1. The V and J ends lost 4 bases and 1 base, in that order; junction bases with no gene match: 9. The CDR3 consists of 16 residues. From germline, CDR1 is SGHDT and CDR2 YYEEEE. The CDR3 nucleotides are TGTGCCAGCAGCCCGCCGGGACAGGAGCCGAACACTGAAGCTTTCTTT. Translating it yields CASSPPGQEPNTEAFF. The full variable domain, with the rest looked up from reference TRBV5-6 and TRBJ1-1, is DAGVTQSPTHLIKTRGQQVTLRCSPKSGHDTVSWYQQALGQGPQFIFQYYEEEERQRGNFPDRFSGHQFPNYSSELNVNALLLGDSALYLCASSPPGQEPNTEAFFGQGTRLTVV.

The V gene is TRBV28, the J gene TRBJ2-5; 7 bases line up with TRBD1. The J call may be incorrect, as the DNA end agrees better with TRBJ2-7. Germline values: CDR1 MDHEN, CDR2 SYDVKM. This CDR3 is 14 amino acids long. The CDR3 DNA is TGTGCCAGCAGTTTCGGATCCGGGACAGCCGAGCAGTACTTC. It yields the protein CASSFGSGTAEQYF.

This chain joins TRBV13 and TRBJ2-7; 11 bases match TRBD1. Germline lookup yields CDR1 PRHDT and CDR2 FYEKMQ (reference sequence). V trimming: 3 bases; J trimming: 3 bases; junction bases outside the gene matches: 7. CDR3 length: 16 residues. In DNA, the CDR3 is TGTGCCAGCAGCTTGGGCCCCGGGACAGGGGGCTACGAGCAGTACTTC. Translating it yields CASSLGPGTGGYEQYF.

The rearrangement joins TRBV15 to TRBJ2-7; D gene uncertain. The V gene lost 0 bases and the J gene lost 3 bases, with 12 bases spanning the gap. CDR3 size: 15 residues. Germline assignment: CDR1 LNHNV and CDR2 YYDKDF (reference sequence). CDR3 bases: TGTGCCACCAGCAGAGAGGCCCCGCCGGGCTACGAGCAGTACTTC. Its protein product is CATSREAPPGYEQYF. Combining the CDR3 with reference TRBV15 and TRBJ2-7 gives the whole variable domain DAMVIQNPRYQVTQFGKPVTLSCSQTLNHNVMYWYQQKSSQAPKLLFHYYDKDFNNEADTPDNFQSRRPNTSFCFLDIRSPGLGDTAMYLCATSREAPPGYEQYFGPGTRLTVT.

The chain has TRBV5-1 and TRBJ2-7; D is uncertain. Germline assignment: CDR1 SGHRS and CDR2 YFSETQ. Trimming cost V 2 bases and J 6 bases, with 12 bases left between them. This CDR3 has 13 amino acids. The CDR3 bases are TGCGCCAGCAGCTTTGAAGCGAACTCCGAGCAGTACTTC. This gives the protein CASSFEANSEQYF.

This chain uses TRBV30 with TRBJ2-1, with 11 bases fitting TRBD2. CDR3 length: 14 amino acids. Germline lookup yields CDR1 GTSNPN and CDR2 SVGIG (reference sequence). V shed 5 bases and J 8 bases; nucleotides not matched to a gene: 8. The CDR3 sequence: CAWQTSGRIYEQFF. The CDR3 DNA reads TGTGCCTGGCAAACTAGCGGGAGAATCTATGAGCAGTTCTTC.

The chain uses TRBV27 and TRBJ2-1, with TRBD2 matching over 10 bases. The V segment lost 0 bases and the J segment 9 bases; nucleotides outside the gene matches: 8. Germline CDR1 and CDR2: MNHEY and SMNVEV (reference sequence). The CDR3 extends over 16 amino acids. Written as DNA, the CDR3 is TGTGCCAGCAGTTTATCGAGCAGCGGGAGGGCAACTGAGCAGTTCTTC. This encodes CASSLSSSGRATEQFF.

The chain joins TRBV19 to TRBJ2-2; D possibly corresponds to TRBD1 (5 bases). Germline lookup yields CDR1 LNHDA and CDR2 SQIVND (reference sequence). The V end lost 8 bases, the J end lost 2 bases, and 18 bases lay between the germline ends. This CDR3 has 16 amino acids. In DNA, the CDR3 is TGTGCCAGTGAGGCCAGGGTGGTGGTTAACACCGGGGAGCTGTTTTTT. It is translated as CASEARVVVNTGELFF.

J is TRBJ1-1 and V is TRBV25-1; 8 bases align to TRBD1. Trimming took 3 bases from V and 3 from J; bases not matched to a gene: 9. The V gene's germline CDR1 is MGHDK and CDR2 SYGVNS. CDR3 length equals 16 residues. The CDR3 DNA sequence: TGTGCCAGCAGTGAGTGGGACAGGTCAGCGTACACTGAAGCTTTCTTT. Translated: CASSEWDRSAYTEAFF.

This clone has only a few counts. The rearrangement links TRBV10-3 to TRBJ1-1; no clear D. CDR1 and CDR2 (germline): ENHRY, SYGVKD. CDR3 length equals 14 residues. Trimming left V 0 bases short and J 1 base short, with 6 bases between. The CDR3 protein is CAISESGSNTEAFF. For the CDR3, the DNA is TGTGCCATCAGTGAGTCGGGTTCGAACACTGAAGCTTTCTTT.

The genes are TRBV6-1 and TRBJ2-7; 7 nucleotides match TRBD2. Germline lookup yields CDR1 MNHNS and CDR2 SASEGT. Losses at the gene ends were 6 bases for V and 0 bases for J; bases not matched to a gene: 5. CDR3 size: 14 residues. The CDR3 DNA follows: TGTGCCAGCAGCCCCGGGAGGAGCTCCTACGAGCAGTACTTC. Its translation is CASSPGRSSYEQYF.

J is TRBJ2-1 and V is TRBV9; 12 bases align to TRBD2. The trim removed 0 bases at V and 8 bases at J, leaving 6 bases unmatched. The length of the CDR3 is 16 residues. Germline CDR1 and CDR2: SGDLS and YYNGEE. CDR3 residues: CASSVDPTSGRHEQFF. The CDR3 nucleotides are TGTGCCAGCAGCGTAGACCCGACTAGCGGGAGACATGAGCAGTTCTTC.

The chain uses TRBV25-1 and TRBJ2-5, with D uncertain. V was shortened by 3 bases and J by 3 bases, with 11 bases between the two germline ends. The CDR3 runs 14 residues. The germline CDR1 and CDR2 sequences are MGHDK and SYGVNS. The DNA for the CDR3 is TGTGCCAGCAGTGACTCAGGTTTTGAAGAGACCCAGTACTTC. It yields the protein CASSDSGFEETQYF.

The chain's CDR3 is CASSGPVAGGPTDTQYF. The CDR3 DNA is TGTGCCAGCAGCGGTCCCGTAGCGGGAGGGCCCACAGATACGCAGTATTTT. The chain combines TRBV2 with TRBJ2-3, with 11 bases matching TRBD2. The CDR3 runs to 17 residues. CDR1 SNHLY and CDR2 FYNNEI come from the germline V gene. The V segment lost 6 bases and the J segment 2 bases; nucleotides outside the gene matches: 10.

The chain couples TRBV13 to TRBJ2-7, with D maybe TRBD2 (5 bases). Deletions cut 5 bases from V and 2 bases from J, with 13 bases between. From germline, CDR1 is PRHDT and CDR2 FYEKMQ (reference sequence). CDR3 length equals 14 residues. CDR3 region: CASSPGLVTYEQYF. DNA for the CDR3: TGTGCCAGCAGCCCCGGACTGGTAACCTACGAGCAGTACTTC.

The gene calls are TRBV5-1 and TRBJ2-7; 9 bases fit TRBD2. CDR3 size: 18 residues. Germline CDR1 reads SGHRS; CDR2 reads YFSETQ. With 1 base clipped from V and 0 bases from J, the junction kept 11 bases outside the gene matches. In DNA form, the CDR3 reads TGCGCCAGCAGCTTGTATCCTAGCGGGATGAGTCTCTCCTACGAGCAGTACTTC. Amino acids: CASSLYPSGMSLSYEQYF.

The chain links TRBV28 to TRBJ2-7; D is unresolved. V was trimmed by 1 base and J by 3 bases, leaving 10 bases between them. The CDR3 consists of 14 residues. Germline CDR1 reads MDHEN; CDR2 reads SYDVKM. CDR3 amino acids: CASSLSRSNYEQYF. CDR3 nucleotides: TGTGCCAGCAGTTTATCTAGGTCAAACTACGAGCAGTACTTC.

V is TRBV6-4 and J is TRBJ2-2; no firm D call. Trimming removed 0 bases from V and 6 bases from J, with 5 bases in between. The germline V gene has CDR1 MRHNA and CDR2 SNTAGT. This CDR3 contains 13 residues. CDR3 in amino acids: CASSDSIAGELFF. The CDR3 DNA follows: TGTGCCAGCAGTGACTCGATTGCCGGGGAGCTGTTTTTT.

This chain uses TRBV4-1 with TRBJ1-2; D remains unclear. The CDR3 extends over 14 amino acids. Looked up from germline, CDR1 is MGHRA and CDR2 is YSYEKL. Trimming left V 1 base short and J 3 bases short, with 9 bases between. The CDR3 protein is CASSQVGSDYGYTF. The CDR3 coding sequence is TGCGCCAGCAGCCAAGTGGGTAGCGACTATGGCTACACCTTC.

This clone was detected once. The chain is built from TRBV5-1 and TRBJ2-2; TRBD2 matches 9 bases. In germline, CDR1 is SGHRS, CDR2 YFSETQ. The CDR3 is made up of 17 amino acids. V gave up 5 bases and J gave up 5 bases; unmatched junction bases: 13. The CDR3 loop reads CASRWASGNEGTGELFF. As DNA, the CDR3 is TGCGCCAGCAGATGGGCTAGCGGGAACGAGGGTACCGGGGAGCTGTTTTTT.

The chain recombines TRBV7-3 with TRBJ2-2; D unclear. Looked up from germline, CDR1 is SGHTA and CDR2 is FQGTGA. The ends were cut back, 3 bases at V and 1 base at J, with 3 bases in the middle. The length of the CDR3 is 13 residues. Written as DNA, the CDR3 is TGTGCCAGCAGCTTTTTGAACACCGGGGAGCTGTTTTTT. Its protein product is CASSFLNTGELFF.

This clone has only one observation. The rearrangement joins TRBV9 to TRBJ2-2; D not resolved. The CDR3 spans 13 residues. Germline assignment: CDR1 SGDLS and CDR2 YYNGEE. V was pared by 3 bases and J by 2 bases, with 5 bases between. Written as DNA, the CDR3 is TGTGCCAGCAGCGGTGACAACACCGGGGAGCTGTTTTTT. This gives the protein CASSGDNTGELFF.

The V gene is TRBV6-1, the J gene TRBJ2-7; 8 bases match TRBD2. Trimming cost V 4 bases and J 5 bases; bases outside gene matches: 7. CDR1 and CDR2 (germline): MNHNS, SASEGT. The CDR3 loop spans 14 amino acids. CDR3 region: CASSAGLVVHEQYF. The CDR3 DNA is TGTGCCAGCAGTGCGGGACTAGTAGTCCACGAGCAGTACTTC.

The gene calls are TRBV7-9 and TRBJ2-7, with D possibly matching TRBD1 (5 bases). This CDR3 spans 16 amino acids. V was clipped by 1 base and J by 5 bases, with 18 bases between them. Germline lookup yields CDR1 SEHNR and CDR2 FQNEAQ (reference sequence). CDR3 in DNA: TGTGCCAGCAGCTTAGGATGGCGCAGGGAAGGTAACGAGCAGTACTTC. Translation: CASSLGWRREGNEQYF.

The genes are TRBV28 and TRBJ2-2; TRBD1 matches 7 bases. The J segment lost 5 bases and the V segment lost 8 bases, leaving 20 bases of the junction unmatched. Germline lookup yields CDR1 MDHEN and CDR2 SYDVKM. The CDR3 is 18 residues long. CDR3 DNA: TGTGCCAGCGCTCCCGGGACAGCGCCTCGGAGGTCGACCGGGGAGCTGTTTTTT. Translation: CASAPGTAPRRSTGELFF.

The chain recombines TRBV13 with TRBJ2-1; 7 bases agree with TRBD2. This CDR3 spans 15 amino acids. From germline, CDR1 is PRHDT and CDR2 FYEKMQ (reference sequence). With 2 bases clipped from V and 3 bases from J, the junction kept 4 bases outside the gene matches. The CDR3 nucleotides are TGTGCCAGCAGCTTAAGCGGGGAAAGCTACAATGAGCAGTTCTTC. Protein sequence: CASSLSGESYNEQFF.

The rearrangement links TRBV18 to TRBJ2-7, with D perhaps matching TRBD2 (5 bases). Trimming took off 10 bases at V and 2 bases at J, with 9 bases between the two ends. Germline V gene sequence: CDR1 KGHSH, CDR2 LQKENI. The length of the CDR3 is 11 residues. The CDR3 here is CATRGAYEQYF. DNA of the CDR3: TGTGCCACCCGGGGAGCCTACGAGCAGTACTTC.

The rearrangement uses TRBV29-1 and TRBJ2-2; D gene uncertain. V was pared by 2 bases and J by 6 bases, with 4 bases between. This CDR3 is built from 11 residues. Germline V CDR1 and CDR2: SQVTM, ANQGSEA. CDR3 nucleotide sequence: TGCAGCGTTGAACTTCCCGGGGAGCTGTTTTTT. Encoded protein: CSVELPGELFF.